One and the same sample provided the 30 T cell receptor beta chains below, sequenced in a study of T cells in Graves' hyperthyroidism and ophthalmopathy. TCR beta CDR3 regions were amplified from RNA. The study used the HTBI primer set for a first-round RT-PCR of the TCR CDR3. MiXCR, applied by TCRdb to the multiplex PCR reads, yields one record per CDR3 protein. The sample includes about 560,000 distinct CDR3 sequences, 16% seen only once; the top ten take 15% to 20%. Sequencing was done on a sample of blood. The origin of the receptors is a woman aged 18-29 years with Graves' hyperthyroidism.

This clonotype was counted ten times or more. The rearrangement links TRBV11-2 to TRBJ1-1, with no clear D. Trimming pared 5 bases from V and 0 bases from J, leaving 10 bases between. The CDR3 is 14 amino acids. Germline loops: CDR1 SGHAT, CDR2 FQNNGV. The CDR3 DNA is TGTGCCAGCAGCCTCGCCTATATGAACACTGAAGCTTTCTTT. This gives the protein CASSLAYMNTEAFF.

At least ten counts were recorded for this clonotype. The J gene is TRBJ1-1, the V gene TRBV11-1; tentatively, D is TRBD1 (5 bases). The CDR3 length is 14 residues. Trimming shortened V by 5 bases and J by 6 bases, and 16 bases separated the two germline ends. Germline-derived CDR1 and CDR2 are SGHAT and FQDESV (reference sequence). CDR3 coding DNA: TGTGCCAGCAGCGAGCCGGGTGAGGGGCCTGAAGCTTTCTTT. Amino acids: CASSEPGEGPEAFF.

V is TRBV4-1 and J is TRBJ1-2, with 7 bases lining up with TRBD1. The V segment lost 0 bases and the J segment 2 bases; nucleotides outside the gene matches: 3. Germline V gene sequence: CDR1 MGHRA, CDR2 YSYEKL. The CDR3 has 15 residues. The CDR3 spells CASSQDQGGNYGYTF. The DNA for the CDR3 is TGCGCCAGCAGCCAAGATCAAGGGGGCAACTATGGCTACACCTTC.

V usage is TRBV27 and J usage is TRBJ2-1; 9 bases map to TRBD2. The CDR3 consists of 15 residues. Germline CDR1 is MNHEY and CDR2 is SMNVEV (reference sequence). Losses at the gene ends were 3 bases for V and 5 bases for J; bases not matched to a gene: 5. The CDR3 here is CASSLRLAENNEQFF. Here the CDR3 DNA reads TGTGCCAGCAGTTTGAGACTAGCGGAAAACAATGAGCAGTTCTTC.

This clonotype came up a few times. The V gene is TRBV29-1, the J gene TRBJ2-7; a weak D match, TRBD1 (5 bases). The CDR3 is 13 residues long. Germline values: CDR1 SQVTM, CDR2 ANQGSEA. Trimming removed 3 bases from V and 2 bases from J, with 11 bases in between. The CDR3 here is CSVDGQGTYEQYF. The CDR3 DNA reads TGCAGCGTTGATGGTCAGGGAACCTACGAGCAGTACTTC.

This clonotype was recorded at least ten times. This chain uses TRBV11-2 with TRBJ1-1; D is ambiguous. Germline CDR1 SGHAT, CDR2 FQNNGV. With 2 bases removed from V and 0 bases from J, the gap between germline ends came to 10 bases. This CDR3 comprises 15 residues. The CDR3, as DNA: TGTGCCAGCAGCTTAAAAGGCGGCCTGAACACTGAAGCTTTCTTT. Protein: CASSLKGGLNTEAFF.

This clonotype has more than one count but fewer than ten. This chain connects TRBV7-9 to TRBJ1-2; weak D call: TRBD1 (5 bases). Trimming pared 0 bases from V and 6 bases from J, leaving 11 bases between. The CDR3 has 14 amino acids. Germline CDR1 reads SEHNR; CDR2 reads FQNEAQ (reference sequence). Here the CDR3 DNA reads TGTGCCAGCAGCTTAGCAGGGGTTCGGCATGGCTACACCTTC. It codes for CASSLAGVRHGYTF.

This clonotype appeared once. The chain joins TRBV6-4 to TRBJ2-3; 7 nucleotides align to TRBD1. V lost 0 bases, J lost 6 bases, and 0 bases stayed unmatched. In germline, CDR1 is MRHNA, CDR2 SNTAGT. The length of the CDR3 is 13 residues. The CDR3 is CASSDSQGDTQYF. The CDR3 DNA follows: TGTGCCAGCAGTGACTCACAGGGGGATACGCAGTATTTT.

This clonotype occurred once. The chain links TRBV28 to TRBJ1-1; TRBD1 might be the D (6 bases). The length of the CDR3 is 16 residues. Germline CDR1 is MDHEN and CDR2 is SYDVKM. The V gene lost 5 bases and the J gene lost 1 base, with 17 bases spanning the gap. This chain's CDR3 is CASSPLLQGENTEAFF. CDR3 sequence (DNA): TGTGCCAGCAGTCCCCTCCTACAGGGCGAGAACACTGAAGCTTTCTTT.

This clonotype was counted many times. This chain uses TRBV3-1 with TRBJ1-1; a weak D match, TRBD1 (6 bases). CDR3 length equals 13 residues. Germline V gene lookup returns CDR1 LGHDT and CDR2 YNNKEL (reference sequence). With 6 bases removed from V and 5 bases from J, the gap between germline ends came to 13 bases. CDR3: CASRRGAGTEAFF. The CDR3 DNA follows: TGTGCCAGCAGGCGGGGGGCGGGTACTGAAGCTTTCTTT.

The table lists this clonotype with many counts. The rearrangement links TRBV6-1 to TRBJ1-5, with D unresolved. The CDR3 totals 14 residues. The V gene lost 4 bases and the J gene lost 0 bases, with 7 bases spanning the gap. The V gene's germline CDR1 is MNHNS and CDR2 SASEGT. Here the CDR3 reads CASSGQTSNQPQHF. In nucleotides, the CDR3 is TGTGCCAGCAGTGGGCAGACTAGCAATCAGCCCCAGCATTTT.

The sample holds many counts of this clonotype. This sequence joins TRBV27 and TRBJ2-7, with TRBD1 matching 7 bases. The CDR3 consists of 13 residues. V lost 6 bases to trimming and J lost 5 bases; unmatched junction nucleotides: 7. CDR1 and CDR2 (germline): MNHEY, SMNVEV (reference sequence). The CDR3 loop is CASSRDSPDEQYF. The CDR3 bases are TGTGCCAGCAGCCGGGACAGTCCCGACGAGCAGTACTTC.

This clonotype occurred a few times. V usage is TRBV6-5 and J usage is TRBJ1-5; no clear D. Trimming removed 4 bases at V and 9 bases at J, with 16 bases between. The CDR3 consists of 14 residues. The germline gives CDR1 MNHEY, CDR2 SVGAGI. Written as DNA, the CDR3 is TGTGCCAGCAGTTCCGCGGGCCCCGGGAGGCCCCAGCATTTT. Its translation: CASSSAGPGRPQHF.

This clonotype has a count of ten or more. CDR3 region: CASKTGIVSPLHF. CDR3 nucleotide sequence: TGTGCCAGCAAGACAGGGATCGTCTCACCCCTCCACTTT. The chain recombines TRBV11-2 with TRBJ1-6; 7 bases align to TRBD1. Germline CDR1 reads SGHAT; CDR2 reads FQNNGV. Trimming cost V 7 bases and J 10 bases; bases outside gene matches: 7. This CDR3 comprises 13 residues.

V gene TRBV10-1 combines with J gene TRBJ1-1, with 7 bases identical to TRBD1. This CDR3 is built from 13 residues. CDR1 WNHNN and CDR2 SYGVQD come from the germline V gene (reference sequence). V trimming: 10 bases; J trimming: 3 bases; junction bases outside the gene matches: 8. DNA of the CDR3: TGCGCCACCCGGGACAGTGAAGACACTGAAGCTTTCTTT. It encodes CATRDSEDTEAFF.

The CDR3 spells CASSWAGGRNPGELFF. CDR3 bases: TGTGCCAGCAGTTGGGCGGGGGGGCGGAATCCCGGGGAGCTGTTTTTT. This sequence joins TRBV12-3 or TRBV12-4 and TRBJ2-2; 9 bases fit TRBD2. This CDR3 spans 16 amino acids. Losses at the gene ends were 4 bases for V and 6 bases for J; bases not matched to a gene: 9.

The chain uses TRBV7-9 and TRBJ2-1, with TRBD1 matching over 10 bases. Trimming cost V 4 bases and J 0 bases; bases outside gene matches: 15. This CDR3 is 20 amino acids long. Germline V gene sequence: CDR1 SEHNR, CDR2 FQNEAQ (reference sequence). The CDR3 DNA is TGTGCCAGCAGCTCATCCCTGGGACAGGGGAAGGGGGTCTCCTACAATGAGCAGTTCTTC. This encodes CASSSSLGQGKGVSYNEQFF.

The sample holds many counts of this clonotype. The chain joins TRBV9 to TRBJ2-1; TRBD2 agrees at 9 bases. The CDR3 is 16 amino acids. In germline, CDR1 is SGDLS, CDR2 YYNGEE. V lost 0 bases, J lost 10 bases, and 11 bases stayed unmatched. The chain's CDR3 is CASSVDRGPAGGEQFF. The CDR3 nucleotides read TGTGCCAGCAGCGTAGATCGGGGGCCAGCGGGGGGAGAGCAGTTCTTC. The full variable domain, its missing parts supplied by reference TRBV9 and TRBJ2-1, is DSGVTQTPKHLITATGQRVTLRCSPRSGDLSVYWYQQSLDQGLQFLIQYYNGEERAKGNILERFSAQQFPDLHSELNLSSLELGDSALYFCASSVDRGPAGGEQFFGPGTRLTVL.

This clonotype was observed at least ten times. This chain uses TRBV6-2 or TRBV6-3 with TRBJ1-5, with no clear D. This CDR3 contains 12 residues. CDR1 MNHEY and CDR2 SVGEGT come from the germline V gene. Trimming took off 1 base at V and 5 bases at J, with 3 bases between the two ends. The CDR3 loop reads CASSYYDQPQHF. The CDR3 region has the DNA TGTGCCAGCAGTTACTACGATCAGCCCCAGCATTTT.

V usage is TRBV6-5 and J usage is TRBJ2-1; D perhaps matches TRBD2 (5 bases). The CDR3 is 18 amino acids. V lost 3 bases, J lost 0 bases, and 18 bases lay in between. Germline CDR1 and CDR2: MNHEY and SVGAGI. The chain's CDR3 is CASSYSSSVEVSYNEQFF. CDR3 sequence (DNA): TGTGCCAGCAGTTATTCTAGTTCAGTGGAGGTCTCCTACAATGAGCAGTTCTTC.

The CDR3 region is CASSQDPGVYEQFF. The CDR3 DNA is TGTGCCAGCAGCCAAGATCCTGGTGTCTATGAGCAGTTCTTC. The chain carries TRBV3-1 and TRBJ2-1; no clear D. In germline, CDR1 is LGHDT, CDR2 YNNKEL (reference sequence). With 0 bases removed from V and 8 bases from J, the gap between germline ends came to 11 bases. CDR3 length: 14 residues.

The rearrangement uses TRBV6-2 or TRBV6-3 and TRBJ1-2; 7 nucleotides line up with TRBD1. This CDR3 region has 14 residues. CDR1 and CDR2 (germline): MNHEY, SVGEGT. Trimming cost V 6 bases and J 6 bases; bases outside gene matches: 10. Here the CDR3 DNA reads TGTGCCAGCAGCCGAGGACAGGATCCGGATGGCTACACCTTC. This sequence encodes CASSRGQDPDGYTF.

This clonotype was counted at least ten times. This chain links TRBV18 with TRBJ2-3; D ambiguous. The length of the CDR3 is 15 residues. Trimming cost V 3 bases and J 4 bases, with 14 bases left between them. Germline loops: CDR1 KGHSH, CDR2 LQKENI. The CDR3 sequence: CASSPTFQTADTQYF. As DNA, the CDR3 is TGTGCCAGCTCACCGACTTTCCAAACAGCAGATACGCAGTATTTT. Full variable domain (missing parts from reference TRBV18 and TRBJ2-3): NAGVMQNPRHLVRRRGQEARLRCSPMKGHSHVYWYRQLPEEGLKFMVYLQKENIIDESGMPKERFSAEFPKEGPSILRIQQVVRGDSAAYFCASSPTFQTADTQYFGPGTRLTVL.

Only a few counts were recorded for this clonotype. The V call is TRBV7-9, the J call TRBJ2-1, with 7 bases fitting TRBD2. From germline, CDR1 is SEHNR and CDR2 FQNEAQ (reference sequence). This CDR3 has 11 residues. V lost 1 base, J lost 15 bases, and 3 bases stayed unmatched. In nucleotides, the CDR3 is TGTGCCAGCAGCTTAGGTCCGGGGGGGTTCTTC. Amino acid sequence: CASSLGPGGFF. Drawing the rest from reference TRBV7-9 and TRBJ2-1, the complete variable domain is DTGVSQNPRHKITKRGQNVTFRCDPISEHNRLYWYRQTLGQGPEFLTYFQNEAQLEKSRLLSDRFSAERPKGSFSTLEIQRTEQGDSAMYLCASSLGPGGFFGPGTRLTVL.

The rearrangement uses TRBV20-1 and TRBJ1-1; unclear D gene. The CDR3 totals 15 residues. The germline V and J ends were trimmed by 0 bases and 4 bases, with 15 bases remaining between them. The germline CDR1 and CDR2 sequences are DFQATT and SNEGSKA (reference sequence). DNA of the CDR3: TGCAGTGCTAGAGATCCGGCTTACGGGGTCACTGAAGCTTTCTTT. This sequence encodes CSARDPAYGVTEAFF.

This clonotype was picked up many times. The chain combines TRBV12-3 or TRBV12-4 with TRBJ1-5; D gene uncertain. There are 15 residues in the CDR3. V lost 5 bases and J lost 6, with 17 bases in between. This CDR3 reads CASSPRGIRRQPQHF. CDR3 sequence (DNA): TGTGCCAGCAGTCCTCGTGGGATCCGCCGTCAGCCCCAGCATTTT.

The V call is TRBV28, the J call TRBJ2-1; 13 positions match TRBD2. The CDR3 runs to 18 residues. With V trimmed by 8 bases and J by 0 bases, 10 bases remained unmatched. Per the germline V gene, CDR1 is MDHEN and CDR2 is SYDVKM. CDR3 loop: CASSPGLAGVGSYNEQFF. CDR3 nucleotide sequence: TGTGCCAGCTCACCCGGACTAGCGGGAGTCGGCTCCTACAATGAGCAGTTCTTC.

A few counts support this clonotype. The CDR3 sequence is CATSRDRWTYGYTF. In DNA, the CDR3 is TGTGCCACCAGCAGAGATAGGTGGACTTATGGCTACACCTTC. The chain employs TRBV15 and TRBJ1-2; D call uncertain. Germline assignment: CDR1 LNHNV and CDR2 YYDKDF (reference sequence). V lost 0 bases and J lost 5, with 10 bases in between. The CDR3 has 14 amino acids.

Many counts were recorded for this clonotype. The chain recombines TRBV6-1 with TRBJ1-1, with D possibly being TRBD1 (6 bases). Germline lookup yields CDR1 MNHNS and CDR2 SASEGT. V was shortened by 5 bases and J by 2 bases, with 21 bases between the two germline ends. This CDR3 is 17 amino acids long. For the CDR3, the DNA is TGTGCCAGCAGTTCTAAGGGGGGCCCCTACTCCAACACTGAAGCTTTCTTT. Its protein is CASSSKGGPYSNTEAFF.

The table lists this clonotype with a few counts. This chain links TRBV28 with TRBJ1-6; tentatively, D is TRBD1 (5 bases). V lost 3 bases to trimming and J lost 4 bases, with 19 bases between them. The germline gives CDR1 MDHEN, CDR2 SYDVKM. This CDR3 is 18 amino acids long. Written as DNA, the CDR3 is TGTGCCAGCAGTTTGGGCGTCCTTGGAGGACAATATAATTCACCCCTCCACTTT. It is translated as CASSLGVLGGQYNSPLHF.